The rows below give T cell receptor beta chains drawn from one sample of a study of neurological immune-mediated disorders. In TCRdb, the 5' RACE reads were re-called with MiXCR into one record per CDR3 protein. The sample comprises approximately 38,000 distinct CDR3 sequences, 11% of which are singletons, and around 3.9% rests with the top ten. Sequencing used CD4+ T cells from blood. The receptor source for this set is a woman aged 25 to 39 with HTLV-1-associated myelopathy (HAM/TSP). CDR3s include the opening cysteine and the closing phenylalanine or tryptophan. The D gene is left open where the match is weak. Not all rows give a size; the values are once, few, many and, for expanded clones, a class.

J	D	size	V	CDR3	DNA
TRBJ2-7	TRBD1	-	TRBV5-1	CASSADRGRTHEQYF	TGCGCCAGCAGCGCAGACAGGGGGCGCACCCACGAGCAGTACTTC
TRBJ1-2	TRBD1	many	TRBV24-1	CATSGQGDGYTF	TGTGCCACCAGTGGTCAGGGGGATGGCTACACCTTC
TRBJ2-2	TRBD1	many	TRBV10-3	CASGGQGDTGELFF	TGTGCCTCTGGGGGCCAGGGGGACACCGGGGAGCTGTTTTTT
TRBJ1-1	-	many	TRBV5-1	CASTHGGGNTEAFF	TGCGCCAGCACCCACGGGGGCGGGAACACTGAAGCTTTCTTT
TRBJ2-3	-	many	TRBV29-1	CSVERGGLPQYF	TGCAGCGTTGAGAGGGGGGGCCTGCCGCAGTATTTT
TRBJ2-7	-	many	TRBV3-1	CASSQDLRGSQQYF	TGTGCCAGCAGCCAAGACCTCAGGGGTAGCCAGCAGTACTTC
TRBJ1-1	-	-	TRBV12-3/TRBV12-4	CASSLGATNTEAFF	TGTGCCAGCAGTTTGGGGGCAACGAACACTGAAGCTTTCTTT
TRBJ1-1	-	medium-sized	TRBV20-1	CSASRQENTEAFF	TGCAGTGCTAGTCGTCAGGAGAACACTGAAGCTTTCTTT
TRBJ2-1	-	many	TRBV5-1	CASSLAATTGYNEQFF	TGCGCCAGCAGCTTGGCCGCTACCACTGGGTACAATGAGCAGTTCTTC
TRBJ2-3	-	many	TRBV24-1	CATRRSDLEGDTQYF	TGTGCCACCCGACGATCGGACTTAGAGGGAGATACGCAGTATTTT
TRBJ2-2	-	many	TRBV18	CASSPPMGYTGELFF	TGTGCCAGCTCACCACCAATGGGGTACACCGGGGAGCTGTTTTTT
TRBJ1-4	-	many	TRBV20-1	CSARGLNEKLFF	TGCAGTGCTAGAGGTCTGAATGAAAAACTGTTTTTT
TRBJ2-7	TRBD1	many	TRBV7-9	CASSLAGQGEHEQYF	TGTGCCAGCAGCTTAGCGGGACAGGGGGAACACGAGCAGTACTTC
TRBJ1-2	-	many	TRBV14	CASSQPPAGTNYGYTF	TGTGCCAGCAGCCAACCCCCCGCAGGGACTAACTATGGCTACACCTTC
TRBJ2-3	-	many	TRBV6-5	CASRASSTDTQYF	TGTGCCAGCCGGGCGAGTAGCACAGATACGCAGTATTTT
TRBJ1-3	-	many	TRBV2	CASSSGPNRAGNTIYF	TGTGCCAGCAGTTCGGGGCCAAACAGGGCAGGAAACACCATATATTTT
TRBJ1-2	-	-	TRBV5-6	CASSFPDQSRYGYTF	TGTGCCAGCAGCTTCCCGGACCAGTCCAGATATGGCTACACCTTC
TRBJ2-1	TRBD2	many	TRBV18	CASSPSGNEQFF	TGTGCCAGCTCCCCTAGCGGGAATGAGCAGTTCTTC
TRBJ2-1	-	-	TRBV5-1	CASSLDPGLNEQFF	TGCGCCAGCAGCTTGGACCCAGGGCTCAATGAGCAGTTCTTC
TRBJ2-3	-	many	TRBV6-1	CASVSSVIADTQYF	TGTGCCAGCGTGAGTTCTGTAATAGCAGATACGCAGTATTTT
TRBJ2-7	-	-	TRBV6-1	CASREGGISSYEQYF	TGTGCCAGCAGGGAAGGGGGGATTAGCTCCTACGAGCAGTACTTC
TRBJ1-4	-	many	TRBV7-9	CASSRGRGRVHEKLFF	TGTGCCAGCAGTCGAGGAAGGGGAAGGGTCCATGAAAAACTGTTTTTT
TRBJ2-7	-	many	TRBV10-3	CAISESPGYYEQYF	TGTGCCATCAGTGAGTCGCCAGGGTACTACGAGCAGTACTTC
TRBJ1-1	-	many	TRBV7-9	CASSLAWYQLSDSNTEAFF	TGTGCCAGCAGCTTAGCGTGGTACCAACTCTCGGACTCGAACACTGAAGCTTTCTTT
TRBJ2-2	-	many	TRBV12-3/TRBV12-4	CASSDRNTGELFF	TGTGCCAGCAGTGACAGGAACACCGGGGAGCTGTTTTTT
TRBJ1-2	-	many	TRBV5-1	CASSLGQQAGGYTF	TGCGCCAGCAGCTTGGGACAGCAGGCAGGGGGCTACACCTTC
TRBJ2-1	-	many	TRBV5-1	CASSLAAGLGYNEQFF	TGCGCCAGCAGCTTGGCGGCAGGTCTGGGCTACAATGAGCAGTTCTTC
TRBJ1-6	-	many	TRBV5-1	CASGRFGQDSPLHF	TGCGCCAGCGGCAGGTTCGGTCAAGATTCACCCCTCCACTTT
TRBJ2-1	-	many	TRBV20-1	CSARDPGGGQHNEQFF	TGCAGTGCTAGAGATCCCGGGGGCGGACAACACAATGAGCAGTTCTTC
TRBJ1-1	TRBD1	many	TRBV10-3	CAIRAGGTEAFF	TGTGCCATCAGGGCAGGGGGCACTGAAGCTTTCTTT
TRBJ1-3	-	few	TRBV7-6	CASSASNGNTIYF	TGTGCCAGCAGCGCCTCCAATGGAAACACCATATATTTT
TRBJ1-3	-	many	TRBV20-1	CSAVQGVGAIYF	TGCAGTGCTGTACAGGGAGTCGGGGCCATATATTTT
TRBJ1-2	TRBD1	many	TRBV5-1	CASSLGSRQGAYGYTF	TGCGCCAGCAGCTTGGGGTCCCGGCAGGGGGCCTATGGCTACACCTTC
TRBJ1-6	-	many	TRBV7-9	CASSLDGSSPLHF	TGTGCCAGCAGCTTGGATGGCAGTTCACCCCTCCACTTT
TRBJ2-6	TRBD1	many	TRBV5-1	CASSTGQASSGANVLTF	TGCGCCAGCAGCACCGGACAGGCGAGCTCTGGGGCCAACGTCCTGACTTTC
TRBJ1-6	TRBD1	many	TRBV13	CASSLFDREGSPLHF	TGTGCCAGCAGCTTATTCGACAGGGAGGGGTCACCCCTCCACTTT
TRBJ2-7	TRBD2	-	TRBV5-1	CAGSTGGAQRTYEQYF	TGCGCCGGGTCGACGGGGGGGGCACAACGGACCTACGAGCAGTACTTC
TRBJ1-6	TRBD1	many	TRBV20-1	CSARGTGGLHAYNSPLHF	TGCAGTGCTAGAGGGACAGGAGGCTTACACGCTTATAATTCACCCCTCCACTTT
TRBJ1-2	TRBD1	-	TRBV3-1	CASSQQYRQGTNYGYTF	TGTGCCAGCAGCCAACAATACCGACAGGGGACCAACTATGGCTACACCTTC
TRBJ2-1	-	many	TRBV5-1	CASSLREYNEQFF	TGCGCCAGCAGCTTGAGAGAGTACAATGAGCAGTTCTTC
TRBJ2-6	TRBD1	many	TRBV5-5	CASKGQINSGANVLTF	TGTGCCAGCAAGGGACAGATAAACTCTGGGGCCAACGTCCTGACTTTC